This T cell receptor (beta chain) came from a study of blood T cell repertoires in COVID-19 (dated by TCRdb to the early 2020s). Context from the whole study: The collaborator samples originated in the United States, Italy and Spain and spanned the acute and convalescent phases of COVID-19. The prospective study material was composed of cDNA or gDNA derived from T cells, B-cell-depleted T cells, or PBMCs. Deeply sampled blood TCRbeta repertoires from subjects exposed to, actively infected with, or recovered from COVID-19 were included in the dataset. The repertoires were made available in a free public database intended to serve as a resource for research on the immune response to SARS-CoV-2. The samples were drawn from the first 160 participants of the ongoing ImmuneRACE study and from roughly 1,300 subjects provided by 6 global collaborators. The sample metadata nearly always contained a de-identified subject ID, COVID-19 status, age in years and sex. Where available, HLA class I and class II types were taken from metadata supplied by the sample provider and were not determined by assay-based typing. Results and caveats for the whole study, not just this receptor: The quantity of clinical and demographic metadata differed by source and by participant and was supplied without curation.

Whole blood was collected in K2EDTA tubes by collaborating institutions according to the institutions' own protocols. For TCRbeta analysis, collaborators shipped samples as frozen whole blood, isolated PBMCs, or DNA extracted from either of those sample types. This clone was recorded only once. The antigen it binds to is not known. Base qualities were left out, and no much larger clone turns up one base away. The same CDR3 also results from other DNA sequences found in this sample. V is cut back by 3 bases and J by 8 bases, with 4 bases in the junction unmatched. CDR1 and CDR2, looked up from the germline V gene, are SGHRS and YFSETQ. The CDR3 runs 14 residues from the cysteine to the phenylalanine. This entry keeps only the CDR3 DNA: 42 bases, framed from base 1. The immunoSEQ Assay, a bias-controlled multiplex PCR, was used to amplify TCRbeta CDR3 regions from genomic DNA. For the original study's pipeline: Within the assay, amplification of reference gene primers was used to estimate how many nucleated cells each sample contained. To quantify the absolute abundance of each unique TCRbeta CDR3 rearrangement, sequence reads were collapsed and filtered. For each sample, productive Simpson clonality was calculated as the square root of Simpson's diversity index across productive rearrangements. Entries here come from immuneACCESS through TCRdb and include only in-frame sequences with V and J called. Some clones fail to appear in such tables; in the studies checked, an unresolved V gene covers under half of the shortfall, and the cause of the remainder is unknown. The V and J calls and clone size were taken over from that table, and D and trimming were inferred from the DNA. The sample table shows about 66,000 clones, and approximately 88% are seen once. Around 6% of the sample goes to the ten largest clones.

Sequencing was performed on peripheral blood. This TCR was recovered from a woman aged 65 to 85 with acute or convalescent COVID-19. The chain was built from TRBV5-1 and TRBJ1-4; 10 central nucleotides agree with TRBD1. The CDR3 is CASSWTGGREKLFF. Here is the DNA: TGCGCCAGCAGCTGGACAGGGGGGCGGGAAAAACTGTTTTTT.